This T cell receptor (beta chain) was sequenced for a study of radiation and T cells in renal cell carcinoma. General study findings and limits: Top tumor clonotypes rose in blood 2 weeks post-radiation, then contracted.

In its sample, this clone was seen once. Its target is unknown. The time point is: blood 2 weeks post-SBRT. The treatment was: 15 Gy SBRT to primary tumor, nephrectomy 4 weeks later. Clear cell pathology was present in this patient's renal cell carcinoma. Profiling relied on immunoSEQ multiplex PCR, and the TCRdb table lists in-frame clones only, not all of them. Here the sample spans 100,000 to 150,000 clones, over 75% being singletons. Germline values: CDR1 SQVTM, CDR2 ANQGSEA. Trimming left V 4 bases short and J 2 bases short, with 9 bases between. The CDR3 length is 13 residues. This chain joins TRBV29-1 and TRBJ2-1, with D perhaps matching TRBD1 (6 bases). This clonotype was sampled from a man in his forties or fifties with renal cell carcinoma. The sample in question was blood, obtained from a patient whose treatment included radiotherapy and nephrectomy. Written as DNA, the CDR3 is TGCAGCGTTGGACAGGTACCCTACAATGAGCAGTTCTTC. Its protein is CSVGQVPYNEQFF.